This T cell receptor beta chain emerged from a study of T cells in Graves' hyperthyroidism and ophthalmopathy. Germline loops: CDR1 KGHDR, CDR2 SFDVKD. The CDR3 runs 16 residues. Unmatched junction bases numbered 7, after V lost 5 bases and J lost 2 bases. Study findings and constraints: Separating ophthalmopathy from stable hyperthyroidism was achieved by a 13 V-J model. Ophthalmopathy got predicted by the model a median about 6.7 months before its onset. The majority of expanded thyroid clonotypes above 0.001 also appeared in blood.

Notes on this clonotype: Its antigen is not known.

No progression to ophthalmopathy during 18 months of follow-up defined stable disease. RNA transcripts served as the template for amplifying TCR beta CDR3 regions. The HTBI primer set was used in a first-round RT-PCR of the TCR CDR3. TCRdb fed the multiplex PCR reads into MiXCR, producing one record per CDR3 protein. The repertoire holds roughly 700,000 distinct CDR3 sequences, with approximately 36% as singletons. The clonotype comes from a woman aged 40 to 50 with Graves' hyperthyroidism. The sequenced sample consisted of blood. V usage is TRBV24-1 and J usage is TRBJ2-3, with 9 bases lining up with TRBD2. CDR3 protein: CATSVEIAGATDTQYF. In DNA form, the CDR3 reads TGTGCCACCAGTGTCGAGATAGCGGGGGCCACAGATACGCAGTATTTT.